This TCR beta chain was recorded in a study of cytomegalovirus exposure and HLA in healthy donors. The germline V and J ends were trimmed by 1 base and 10 bases, with 15 bases remaining between them. CDR1 is SGDLS and CDR2 is YYNGEE in the germline V gene. This CDR3 is built from 15 residues. The primer mix had 60 Vbeta and 13 Jbeta primers. Repertoires were generated with immunoSEQ multiplex PCR, while TCRdb's copy carries only in-frame clones and drops some. The sample carries some 170,000 clones, around 90% recorded once. This receptor was obtained from a woman aged 25-40 years in good health and CMV-seronegative. This chain joins TRBV9 and TRBJ1-6; the D gene is possibly TRBD1 (6 bases). Input material: PBMCs. The DNA for the CDR3 is TGTGCCAGCAGCGTAAAGCAGGGGATCGACTCACCCCTCCACTTT. Translated, it gives CASSVKQGIDSPLHF.